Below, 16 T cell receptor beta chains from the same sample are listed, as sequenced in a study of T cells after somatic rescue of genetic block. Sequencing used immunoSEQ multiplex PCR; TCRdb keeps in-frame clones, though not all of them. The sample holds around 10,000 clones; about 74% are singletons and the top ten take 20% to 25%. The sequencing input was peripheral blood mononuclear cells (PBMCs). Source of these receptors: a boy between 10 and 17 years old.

CDR3 coding DNA: TGTGCCAGCAGTTCCCTCTTGACTAGCGGTGATCTCTACAATGAGCAGTTCTTC. This translates into CASSSLLTSGDLYNEQFF. This rearrangement joins TRBV28 to TRBJ2-1; 9 bases agree with TRBD2. The CDR3 is 18 residues long. The ends lost 4 bases at V and 3 bases at J; junction bases unmatched: 13. Germline V gene data show CDR1 as MDHEN and CDR2 as SYDVKM.

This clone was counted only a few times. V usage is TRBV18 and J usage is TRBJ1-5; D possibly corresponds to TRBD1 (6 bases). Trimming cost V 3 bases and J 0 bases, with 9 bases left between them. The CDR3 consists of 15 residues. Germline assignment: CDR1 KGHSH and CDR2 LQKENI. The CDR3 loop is CASSPTGYSNQPQHF. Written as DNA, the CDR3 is TGTGCCAGCTCACCGACAGGATATAGCAATCAGCCCCAGCATTTT.

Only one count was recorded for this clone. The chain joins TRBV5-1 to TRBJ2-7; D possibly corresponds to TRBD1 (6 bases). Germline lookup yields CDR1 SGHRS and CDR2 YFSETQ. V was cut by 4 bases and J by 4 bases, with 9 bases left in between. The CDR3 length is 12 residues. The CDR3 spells CASSPQGYEQYF. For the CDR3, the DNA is TGCGCCAGCAGCCCACAGGGTTACGAGCAGTACTTC.

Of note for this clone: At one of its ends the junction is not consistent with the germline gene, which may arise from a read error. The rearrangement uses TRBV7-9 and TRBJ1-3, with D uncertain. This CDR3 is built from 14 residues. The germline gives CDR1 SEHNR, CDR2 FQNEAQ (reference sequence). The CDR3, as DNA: TGTGCCAGCCGAATGGGAAACTCTGGAAACGCCATATATTTT. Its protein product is CASRMGNSGNAIYF. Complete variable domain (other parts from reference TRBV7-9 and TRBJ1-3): DTGVSQNPRHKITKRGQNVTFRCDPISEHNRLYWYRQTLGQGPEFLTYFQNEAQLEKSRLLSDRFSAERPKGSFSTLEIQRTEQGDSAMYLCASRMGNSGNAIYFGEGSWLTVV.

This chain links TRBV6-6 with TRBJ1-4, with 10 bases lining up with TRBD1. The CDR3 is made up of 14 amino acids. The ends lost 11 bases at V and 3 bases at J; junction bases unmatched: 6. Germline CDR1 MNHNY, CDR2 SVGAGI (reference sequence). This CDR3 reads CAGRQGAANEKLFF. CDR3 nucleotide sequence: TGTGCCGGGAGACAGGGGGCTGCTAATGAAAAACTGTTTTTT.

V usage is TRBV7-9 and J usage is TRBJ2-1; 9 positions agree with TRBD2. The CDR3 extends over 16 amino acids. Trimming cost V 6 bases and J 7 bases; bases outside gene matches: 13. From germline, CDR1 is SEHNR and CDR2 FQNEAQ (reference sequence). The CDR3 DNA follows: TGTGCCAGCAGTCCACCTGGGACTAGCTTTAGGAATGAGCAGTTCTTC. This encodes CASSPPGTSFRNEQFF.

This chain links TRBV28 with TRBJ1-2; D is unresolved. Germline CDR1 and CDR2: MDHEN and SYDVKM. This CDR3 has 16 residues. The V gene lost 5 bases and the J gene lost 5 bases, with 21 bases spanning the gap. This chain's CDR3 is CASSRNLGIGDYGYTF. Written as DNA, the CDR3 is TGTGCCAGCAGTCGAAACCTTGGCATCGGGGATTATGGCTACACCTTC.

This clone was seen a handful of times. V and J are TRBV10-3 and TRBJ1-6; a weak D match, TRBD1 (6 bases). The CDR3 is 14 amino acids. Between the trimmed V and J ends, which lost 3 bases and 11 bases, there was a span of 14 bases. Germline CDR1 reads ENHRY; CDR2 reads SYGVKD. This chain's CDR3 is CAISETGSHPPLHF. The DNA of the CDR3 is TGTGCCATCAGTGAAACAGGGTCCCATCCACCCCTCCACTTT.

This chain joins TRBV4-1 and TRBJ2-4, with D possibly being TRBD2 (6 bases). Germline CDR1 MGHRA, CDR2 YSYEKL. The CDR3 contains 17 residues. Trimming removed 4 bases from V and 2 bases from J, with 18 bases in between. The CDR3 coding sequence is TGCGCCAGCAGCCGCCTCGGGAGCTTGTGGTCCAAAAACATTCAGTACTTC. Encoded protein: CASSRLGSLWSKNIQYF.

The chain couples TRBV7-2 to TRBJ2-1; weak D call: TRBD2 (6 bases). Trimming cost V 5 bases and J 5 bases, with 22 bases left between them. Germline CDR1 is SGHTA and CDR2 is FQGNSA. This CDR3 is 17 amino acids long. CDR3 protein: CASSRTPAGRSHNEQFF. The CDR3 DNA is TGTGCCAGCAGCCGCACCCCCGCGGGGAGGAGCCACAATGAGCAGTTCTTC.

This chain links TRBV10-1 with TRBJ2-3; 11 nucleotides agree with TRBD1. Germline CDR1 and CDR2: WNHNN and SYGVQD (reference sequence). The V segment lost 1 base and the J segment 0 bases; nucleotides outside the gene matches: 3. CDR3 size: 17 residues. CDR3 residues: CASSEWGTGGSTDTQYF. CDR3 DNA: TGCGCCAGCAGTGAGTGGGGGACAGGGGGAAGCACAGATACGCAGTATTTT.

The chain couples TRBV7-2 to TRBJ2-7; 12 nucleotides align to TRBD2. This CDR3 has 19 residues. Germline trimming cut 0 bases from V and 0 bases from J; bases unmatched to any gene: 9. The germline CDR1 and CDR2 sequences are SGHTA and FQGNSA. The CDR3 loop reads CASSLASLASGGDSYEQYF. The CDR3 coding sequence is TGTGCCAGCAGCTTAGCCTCCTTAGCTAGCGGGGGGGACTCCTACGAGCAGTACTTC.

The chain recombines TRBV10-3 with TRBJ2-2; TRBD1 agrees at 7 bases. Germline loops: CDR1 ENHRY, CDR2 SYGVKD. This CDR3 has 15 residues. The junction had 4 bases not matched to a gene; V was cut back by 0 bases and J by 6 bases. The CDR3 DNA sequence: TGTGCCATCAGTGAGTCACAGGGGTTAGCCGGGGAGCTGTTTTTT. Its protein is CAISESQGLAGELFF.

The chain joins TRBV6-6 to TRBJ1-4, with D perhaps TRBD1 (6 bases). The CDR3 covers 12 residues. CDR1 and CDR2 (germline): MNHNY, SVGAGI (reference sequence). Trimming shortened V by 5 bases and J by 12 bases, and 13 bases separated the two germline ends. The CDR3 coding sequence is TGTGCCAGCAGTGGGGGGGGCGAAGAACTGTTTTTT. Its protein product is CASSGGGEELFF.

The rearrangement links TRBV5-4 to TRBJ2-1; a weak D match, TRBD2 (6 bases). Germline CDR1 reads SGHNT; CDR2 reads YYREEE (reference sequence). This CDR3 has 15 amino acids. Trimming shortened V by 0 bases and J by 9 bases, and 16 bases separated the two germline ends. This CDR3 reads CASSLALDYVVEQFF. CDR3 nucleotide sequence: TGTGCCAGCAGCTTGGCCCTGGACTACGTGGTTGAGCAGTTCTTC.

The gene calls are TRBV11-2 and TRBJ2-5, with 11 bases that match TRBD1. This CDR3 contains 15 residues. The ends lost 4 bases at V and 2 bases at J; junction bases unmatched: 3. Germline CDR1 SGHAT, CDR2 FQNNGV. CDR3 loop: CASSWTGGPQETQYF. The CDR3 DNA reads TGTGCCAGCAGCTGGACAGGGGGCCCTCAAGAGACCCAGTACTTC. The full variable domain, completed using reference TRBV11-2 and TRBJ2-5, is EAGVAQSPRYKIIEKRQSVAFWCNPISGHATLYWYQQILGQGPKLLIQFQNNGVVDDSQLPKDRFSAERLKGVDSTLKIQPAKLEDSAVYLCASSWTGGPQETQYFGPGTRLLVL.